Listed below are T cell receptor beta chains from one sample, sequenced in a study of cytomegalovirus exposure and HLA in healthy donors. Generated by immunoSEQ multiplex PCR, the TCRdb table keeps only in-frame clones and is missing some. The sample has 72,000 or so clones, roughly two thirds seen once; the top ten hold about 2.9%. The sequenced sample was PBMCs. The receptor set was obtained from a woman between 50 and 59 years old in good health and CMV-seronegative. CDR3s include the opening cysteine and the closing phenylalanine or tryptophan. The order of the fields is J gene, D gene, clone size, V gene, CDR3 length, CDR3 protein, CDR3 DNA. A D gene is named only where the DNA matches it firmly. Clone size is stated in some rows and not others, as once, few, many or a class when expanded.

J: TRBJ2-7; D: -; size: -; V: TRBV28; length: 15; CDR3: CASSGIARDTYEQYF; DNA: TGTGCCAGCAGTGGGATAGCGAGGGATACCTACGAGCAGTACTTC
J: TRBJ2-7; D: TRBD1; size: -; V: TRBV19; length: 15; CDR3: CASSIGTGSIYEQYF; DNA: TGTGCCAGTAGTATCGGGACAGGGTCTATCTACGAGCAGTACTTC
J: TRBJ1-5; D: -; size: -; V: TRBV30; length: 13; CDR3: CAWSKGENQPQHF; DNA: TGTGCCTGGAGCAAGGGAGAAAATCAGCCCCAGCATTTT
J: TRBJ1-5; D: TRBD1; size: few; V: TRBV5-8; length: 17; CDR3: CASSLRTGPYSNQPQHF; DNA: TGTGCCAGCAGCCTCAGGACAGGTCCGTATAGCAATCAGCCCCAGCATTTT
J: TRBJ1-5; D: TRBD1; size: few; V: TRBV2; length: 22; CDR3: CASSEVVPTTGSLGYSNQPQHF; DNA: TGTGCCAGCAGTGAAGTGGTCCCCACGACAGGGAGTTTGGGTTATAGCAATCAGCCCCAGCATTTT
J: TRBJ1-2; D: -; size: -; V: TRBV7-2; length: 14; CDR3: CASSLGRFRGGYTF; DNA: TGTGCCAGCAGCTTGGGCCGCTTTCGCGGGGGCTACACCTTC
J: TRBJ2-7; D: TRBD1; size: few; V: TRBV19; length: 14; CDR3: CASRRGQGRDEQYF; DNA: TGTGCCAGTAGAAGGGGACAGGGGCGGGACGAGCAGTACTTC
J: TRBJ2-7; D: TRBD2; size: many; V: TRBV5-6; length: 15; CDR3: CASSLGAGGPYEQYF; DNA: TGTGCCAGCAGCTTGGGGGCGGGAGGGCCCTACGAGCAGTACTTC
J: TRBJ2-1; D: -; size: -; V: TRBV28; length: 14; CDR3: CASSLPQGYNEQFF; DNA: TGTGCCAGCAGTCTGCCACAGGGATACAATGAGCAGTTCTTC
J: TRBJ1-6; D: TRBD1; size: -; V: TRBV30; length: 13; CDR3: CAWSRQGDSPLHF; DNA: TGTGCCTGGAGTCGACAGGGGGACTCACCCCTCCACTTT
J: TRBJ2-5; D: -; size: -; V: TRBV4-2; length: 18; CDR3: CASSSGTNDIRGGETQYF; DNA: TGTGCCAGCAGCTCCGGGACTAACGACATCAGGGGTGGAGAGACCCAGTACTTC
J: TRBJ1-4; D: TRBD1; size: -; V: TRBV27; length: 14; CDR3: CASSSGQGPIGLFF; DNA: TGTGCCAGCAGTTCGGGACAGGGCCCCATTGGCCTGTTTTTT
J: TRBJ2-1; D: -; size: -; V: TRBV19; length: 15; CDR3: CASSLRLETYNEQFF; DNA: TGTGCCAGTAGTCTCCGACTAGAGACCTACAATGAGCAGTTCTTC
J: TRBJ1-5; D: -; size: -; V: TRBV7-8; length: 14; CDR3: CASSPSDSNQPQHF; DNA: TGTGCCAGCAGCCCCTCGGACAGTAATCAGCCCCAGCATTTT
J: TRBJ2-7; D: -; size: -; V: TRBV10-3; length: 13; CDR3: CAISDHNRSEQYF; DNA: TGTGCCATCAGTGACCATAACAGAAGCGAGCAGTACTTC
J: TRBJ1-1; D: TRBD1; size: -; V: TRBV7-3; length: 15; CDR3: CAGSLSGQGHTEAFF; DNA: TGTGCCGGCAGCTTAAGCGGACAGGGGCACACTGAAGCTTTCTTT